Below, 18 T cell receptor beta chains from the same sample are listed, as sequenced in a study of CD8 T cells in ankylosing spondylitis. Notes on the study in general: Typical of ankylosing spondylitis blood, it appeared, was a TCR beta motif of under 10 highly homologous variants.

These receptors are not linked to any known antigen. TCRdb reprocessed the 5' RACE reads via MiXCR and lists one record per CDR3 protein. The sample gives fewer than 400,000 distinct CDR3 sequences, around 8% of which show up once; 13% to 15% is in the top ten. Material: blood, either unsorted or a sorted T cell fraction (not recorded which). The receptors derive from a male donor with ankylosing spondylitis.

This clonotype came up a few times. The chain joins TRBV2 to TRBJ1-2; D gene uncertain. Trimming took off 7 bases at V and 1 base at J, with 13 bases between the two ends. This CDR3 has 14 amino acids. Per the germline V gene, CDR1 is SNHLY and CDR2 is FYNNEI. Here the CDR3 DNA reads TGTGCCAGCACCAGAAGCCCCCGTAACTATGGCTACACCTTC. It translates to CASTRSPRNYGYTF. The full variable domain, rest sourced from reference TRBV2 and TRBJ1-2, is EPEVTQTPSHQVTQMGQEVILRCVPISNHLYFYWYRQILGQKVEFLVSFYNNEISEKSEIFDDQFSVERPDGSNFTLKIRSTKLEDSAMYFCASTRSPRNYGYTFGSGTRLTVV.

The CDR3 region has the DNA TGTGCCAGCAGTCCGTCCCTAGGGCTCCAAGAGACCCAGTACTTC. It yields the protein CASSPSLGLQETQYF. This rearrangement joins TRBV12-3 or TRBV12-4 to TRBJ2-5, with D hard to call. V was cut by 5 bases and J by 1 base, with 14 bases left in between. The CDR3 is 15 amino acids.

This clonotype has just a few counts. The chain employs TRBV6-1 and TRBJ2-3; the D gene could be TRBD1 or TRBD2 (5 bases each). The germline V gene has CDR1 MNHNS and CDR2 SASEGT. The V end lost 7 bases, the J end lost 2 bases, and 10 bases lay between the germline ends. The CDR3 extends over 13 amino acids. The CDR3 bases are TGTGCCAGCAAAACCGGGGCCACAGATACGCAGTATTTT. Translated: CASKTGATDTQYF.

This clonotype was detected a few times. The V gene is TRBV24-1, the J gene TRBJ2-3; tentatively, D is TRBD1 (5 bases). V was cut by 1 base and J by 11 bases, with 9 bases left in between. There are 12 residues in the CDR3. CDR1 and CDR2 from the germline V gene are KGHDR and SFDVKD. The CDR3: CATSDLGVVQYF. In DNA form, the CDR3 reads TGTGCCACCAGTGATTTAGGGGTCGTGCAGTATTTT.

This clonotype was counted at least ten times. The V gene is TRBV29-1, the J gene TRBJ2-1; the match to TRBD2 covers 8 bases. The CDR3 has 12 amino acids. Trimming cost V 3 bases and J 9 bases; bases outside gene matches: 4. Germline CDR1 and CDR2: SQVTM and ANQGSEA. The CDR3 sequence is CSVDPGGIEQFF. The CDR3 coding sequence is TGCAGCGTTGATCCGGGAGGGATTGAGCAGTTCTTC.

This clonotype came up many times. The rearrangement joins TRBV29-1 to TRBJ1-2; D is possibly TRBD1 (6 bases). The length of the CDR3 is 12 residues. V lost 4 bases to trimming and J lost 7 bases, with 13 bases between them. Germline CDR1 reads SQVTM; CDR2 reads ANQGSEA. The CDR3 spells CSVGSGGGGYTF. The CDR3 coding sequence is TGCAGCGTTGGTTCAGGAGGGGGTGGCTACACCTTC. The full variable domain, in which reference TRBV29-1 and TRBJ1-2 provide the parts outside the CDR3, is SAVISQKPSRDICQRGTSLTIQCQVDSQVTMMFWYRQQPGQSLTLIATANQGSEATYESGFVIDKFPISRPNLTFSTLTVSNMSPEDSSIYLCSVGSGGGGYTFGSGTRLTVV.

V is TRBV12-3 or TRBV12-4 and J is TRBJ2-5; a possible D gene is TRBD2 (6 bases). Trimming took 9 bases from V and 1 from J, leaving 12 bases between them. This CDR3 contains 13 residues. The CDR3: CASGPEGQETQYF. The CDR3 region has the DNA TGTGCCAGTGGGCCGGAGGGCCAAGAGACCCAGTACTTC.

This chain links TRBV12-3 or TRBV12-4 with TRBJ2-1; D is perhaps TRBD2 (6 bases). Trimming shortened V by 0 bases and J by 7 bases, and 22 bases separated the two germline ends. The CDR3 extends over 18 amino acids. CDR3 sequence reads: CASSLAWGHRLGENEQFF. CDR3 nucleotide sequence: TGTGCCAGCAGTTTAGCTTGGGGTCATAGACTAGGGGAAAATGAGCAGTTCTTC.

In its sample, this clonotype was seen a few times. V usage is TRBV12-3 or TRBV12-4 and J usage is TRBJ1-5, with D possibly matching TRBD1 (5 bases). Trimming took off 3 bases at V and 6 bases at J, with 9 bases between the two ends. This CDR3 spans 13 amino acids. The CDR3 is CASSFGGFQPQHF. DNA for the CDR3: TGTGCCAGCAGTTTTGGGGGGTTTCAGCCCCAGCATTTT.

Here the CDR3 reads CASSGWPPPGAEAFF. The CDR3 bases are TGTGCCAGCAGTGGTTGGCCCCCTCCGGGGGCTGAAGCTTTCTTT. The genes are TRBV28 and TRBJ1-1, with D possibly being TRBD1 (5 bases). V was cut by 5 bases and J by 6 bases, with 19 bases left in between. The CDR3 sequence is 15 residues long. Germline V gene data show CDR1 as MDHEN and CDR2 as SYDVKM.

The chain combines TRBV4-2 with TRBJ1-3, with D perhaps matching TRBD1 (6 bases). The CDR3 length is 16 residues. Germline V gives CDR1 LGHNA, CDR2 YNFKEQ. The ends were cut back, 0 bases at V and 4 bases at J, with 13 bases in the middle. DNA of the CDR3: TGTGCCAGCAGCCAAGATCCAGGGGCGGGGGGAAACACCATATATTTT. Residues: CASSQDPGAGGNTIYF.

This chain uses TRBV12-3 or TRBV12-4 with TRBJ2-3, with TRBD2 matching over 8 bases. This CDR3 has 17 amino acids. V lost 5 bases, J lost 5 bases, and 15 bases stayed unmatched. The CDR3 coding sequence is TGTGCCAGCAGTCCCGACTTGAGCGGGAGCGGTGTAGATACGCAGTATTTT. Residues: CASSPDLSGSGVDTQYF.

This clonotype was observed at least ten times. V gene TRBV12-3 or TRBV12-4 combines with J gene TRBJ2-1; D is ambiguous. This CDR3 spans 12 amino acids. V lost 7 bases and J lost 6, with 10 bases in between. The CDR3 spells CASTGKRNEQFF. The CDR3 DNA reads as TGTGCCAGCACGGGTAAGCGCAATGAGCAGTTCTTC.

This clonotype was detected ten times or more. This chain uses TRBV7-8 with TRBJ2-5; D is unresolved. V was pared by 2 bases and J by 5 bases, with 12 bases between. This CDR3 is 14 amino acids long. Per the germline V gene, CDR1 is SGHVS and CDR2 is FQNEAQ. Here the CDR3 reads CASSLQIGGETQYF. CDR3 nucleotide sequence: TGTGCCAGCAGCTTACAAATCGGTGGGGAGACCCAGTACTTC.

This clonotype was detected only a few times. V usage is TRBV28 and J usage is TRBJ2-3, with 14 bases identical to TRBD2. The germline V gene has CDR1 MDHEN and CDR2 SYDVKM. With 6 bases clipped from V and 7 bases from J, the junction kept 9 bases outside the gene matches. There are 16 residues in the CDR3. As DNA, the CDR3 is TGTGCCAGCAGCACCACCGGGACTAGCGGGAGCCATACGCAGTATTTT. Residues: CASSTTGTSGSHTQYF.

The chain links TRBV20-1 to TRBJ2-1, with 12 bases identical to TRBD2. The CDR3 runs to 16 residues. From germline, CDR1 is DFQATT and CDR2 SNEGSKA (reference sequence). The ends lost 1 base at V and 8 bases at J; junction bases unmatched: 9. CDR3 in amino acids: CSARGQTSGSLDEQFF. DNA of the CDR3: TGCAGTGCTAGAGGGCAGACTAGCGGGAGTCTGGATGAGCAGTTCTTC.

This clonotype was found a few times. The chain couples TRBV12-3 or TRBV12-4 to TRBJ2-5; the D gene could be TRBD1 or TRBD2 (7 bases each). The length of the CDR3 is 14 residues. V was cut by 1 base and J by 7 bases, with 13 bases left in between. CDR3 sequence (DNA): TGTGCCAGCAGTTTAGGGCAGGGGGGGTTGACCCAGTACTTC. Translation: CASSLGQGGLTQYF.

V is TRBV15 and J is TRBJ1-2; D gene uncertain. V lost 1 base and J 0 bases, leaving 3 bases between the germline ends. The length of the CDR3 is 13 residues. Germline V gene data show CDR1 as LNHNV and CDR2 as YYDKDF (reference sequence). The CDR3 loop reads CATSRGANYGYTF. CDR3 coding DNA: TGTGCCACCAGCAGAGGGGCTAACTATGGCTACACCTTC.